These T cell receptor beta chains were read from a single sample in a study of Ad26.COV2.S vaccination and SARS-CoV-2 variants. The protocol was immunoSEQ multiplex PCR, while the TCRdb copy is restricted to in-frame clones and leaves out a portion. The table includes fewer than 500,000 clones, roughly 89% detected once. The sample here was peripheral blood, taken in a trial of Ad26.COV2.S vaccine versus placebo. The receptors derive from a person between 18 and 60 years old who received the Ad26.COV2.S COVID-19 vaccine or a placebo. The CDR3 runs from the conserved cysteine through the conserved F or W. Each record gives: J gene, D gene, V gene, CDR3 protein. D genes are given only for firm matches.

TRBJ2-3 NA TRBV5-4 CASSLPYTDTQYF
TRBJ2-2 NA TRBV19 CASSRVGANTGELFF
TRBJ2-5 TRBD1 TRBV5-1 CASSLTGEETQYF
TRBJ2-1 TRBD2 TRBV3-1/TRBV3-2 CASSQEWSGGPYNEQFF
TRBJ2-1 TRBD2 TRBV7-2 CASSSAGVAAYNEQFF
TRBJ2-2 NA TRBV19 CASSIARGGGELFF
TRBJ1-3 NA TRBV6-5 CASSRLASGNTIYF
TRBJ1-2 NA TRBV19 CASSITGPIYGYTF
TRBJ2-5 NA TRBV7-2 CASSTSPLRRETQYF
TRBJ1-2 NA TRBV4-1 CASSQGTIYGYTF
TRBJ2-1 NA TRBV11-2 CASSPVGPSWGRNEQFF
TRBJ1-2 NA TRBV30 CAGRNSRLGRGGYTF
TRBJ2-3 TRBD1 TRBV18 CASSPGQGKTDTQYF
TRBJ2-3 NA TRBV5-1 CASSLTWTTASTDTQYF
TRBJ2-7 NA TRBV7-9 CASSSRGYEQYF
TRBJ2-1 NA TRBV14 CASSRASRLNEQFF
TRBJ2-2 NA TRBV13 CASSLAENTGELFF
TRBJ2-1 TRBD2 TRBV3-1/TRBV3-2 CASSQPSGLAERGEQFF
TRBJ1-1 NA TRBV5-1 CASSEQGPEAFF
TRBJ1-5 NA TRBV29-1 CSAAGTNNQPQHF
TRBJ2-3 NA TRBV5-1 CASSSPLPGFSTDTQYF
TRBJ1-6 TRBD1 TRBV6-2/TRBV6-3 CASSYSPTQGEALHF
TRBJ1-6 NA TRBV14 CASSPSIMGSIMSPLHF
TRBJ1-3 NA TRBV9 CASSPHPPDSGNTIYF
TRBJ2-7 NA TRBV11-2 CASSLPGRSYEQYF
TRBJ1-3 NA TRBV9 CASSVVGLGNTIYF
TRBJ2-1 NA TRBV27 CASSFRLSSYNEQFF
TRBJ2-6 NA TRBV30 CAWRGHSGFSGANVLTF
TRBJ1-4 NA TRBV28 CASSYLIATNEKLFF
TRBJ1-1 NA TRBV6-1 CASSESGGAGTEAFF
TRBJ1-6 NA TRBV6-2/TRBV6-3 CASSIRQDTPLHF
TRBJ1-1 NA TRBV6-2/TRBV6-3 CASSLGGQAFF
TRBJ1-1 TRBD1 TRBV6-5 CASTRDSLNTEAFF
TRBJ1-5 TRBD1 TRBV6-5 CASSTTGVHQPQHF
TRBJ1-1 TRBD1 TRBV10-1 CASSEGPGQGVQSTEAFF